This T cell receptor (beta chain) was identified in a study of response to subunit inactivated influenza vaccine. Each CDR3 protein is one row after TCRdb ran MiXCR on the RT-PCR reads. The sample shows hundreds of thousands of distinct CDR3 sequences, 12% to 15% of them seen only once. This CDR3 is 18 amino acids long. V lost 0 bases, J lost 4 bases, and 13 bases stayed unmatched. The germline gives CDR1 SGHDT, CDR2 YYEEEE. The sequenced sample was PBMCs from blood, obtained around two weeks before vaccination. The clonotype originates from a man aged 45-65 years who received an inactivated influenza vaccine. V and J are TRBV5-6 and TRBJ2-1, with 7 bases identical to TRBD2. The CDR3 bases are TGTGCCAGCAGCTTGGCCGGATTCAGCGGGATATCATACAATGAGCAGTTCTTC. It is translated as CASSLAGFSGISYNEQFF.